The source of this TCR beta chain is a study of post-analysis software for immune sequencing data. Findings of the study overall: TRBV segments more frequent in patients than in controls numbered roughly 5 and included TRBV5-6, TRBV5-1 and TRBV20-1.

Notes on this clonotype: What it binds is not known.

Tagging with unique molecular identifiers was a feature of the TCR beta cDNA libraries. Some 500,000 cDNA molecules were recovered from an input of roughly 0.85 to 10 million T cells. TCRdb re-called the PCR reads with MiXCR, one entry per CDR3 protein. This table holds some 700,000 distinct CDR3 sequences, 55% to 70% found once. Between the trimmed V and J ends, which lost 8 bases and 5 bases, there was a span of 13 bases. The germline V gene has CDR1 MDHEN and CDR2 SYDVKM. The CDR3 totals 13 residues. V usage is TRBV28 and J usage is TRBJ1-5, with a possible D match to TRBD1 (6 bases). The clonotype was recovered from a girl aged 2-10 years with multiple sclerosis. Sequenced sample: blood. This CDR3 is CASGTISDQPQHF. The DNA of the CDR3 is TGTGCCAGCGGGACAATTTCTGATCAGCCCCAGCATTTT. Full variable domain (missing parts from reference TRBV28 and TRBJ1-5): DVKVTQSSRYLVKRTGEKVFLECVQDMDHENMFWYRQDPGLGLRLIYFSYDVKMKEKGDIPEGYSVSREKKERFSLILESASTNQTSMYLCASGTISDQPQHFGDGTRLSIL.